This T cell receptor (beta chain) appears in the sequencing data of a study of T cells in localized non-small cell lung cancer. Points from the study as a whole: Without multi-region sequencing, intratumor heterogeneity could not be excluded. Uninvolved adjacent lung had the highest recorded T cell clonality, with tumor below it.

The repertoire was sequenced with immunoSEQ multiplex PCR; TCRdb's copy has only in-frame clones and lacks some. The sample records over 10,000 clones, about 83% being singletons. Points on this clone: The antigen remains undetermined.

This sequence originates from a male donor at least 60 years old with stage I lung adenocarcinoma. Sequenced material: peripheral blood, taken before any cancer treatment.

The DNA for the CDR3 is TGTGCCAGCAGTGAACGGGGGCCAGGCTCCTACGAGCAGTACTTC. This gives the protein CASSERGPGSYEQYF. V and J are TRBV6-1 and TRBJ2-7; tentatively, D is TRBD1 or TRBD2 (6 bases each). This CDR3 contains 15 residues. Trimming removed 2 bases from V and 0 bases from J, with 11 bases in between. CDR1 and CDR2 (germline): MNHNS, SASEGT.